These 32 T cell receptor beta chains were all obtained from the same sample, sequenced in a study of T cell repertoires in cytomegalovirus infection. Antigen specificity for these receptors is unknown. From the reads, TCRdb called clonotypes with MiXCR, one entry per CDR3 protein. The repertoire includes approximately 220,000 distinct CDR3 sequences, approximately 40% of them detected once, and around 60% sits in the top ten. This specimen was CD8+ T cells from cultured PBMCs, taken from culture after CMV antigen stimulation. All receptors derive from a human donor in good health (CMV status not recorded). Some clones in this sample may be carry-over from other donors' samples.

The chain is built from TRBV12-3 or TRBV12-4 and TRBJ2-1; 9 bases are shared with TRBD1. Trimming cost V 7 bases and J 4 bases; bases outside gene matches: 11. The CDR3 spans 16 residues. CDR3 region: CASKTGGGFRYNEQFF. In nucleotides, the CDR3 is TGTGCCAGCAAGACAGGGGGAGGATTCAGATACAATGAGCAGTTCTTC.

V is TRBV9 and J is TRBJ2-1, with 11 positions matching TRBD2. In germline, CDR1 is SGDLS, CDR2 YYNGEE. V shed 4 bases, J shed 6 bases, and the junction held 6 bases outside the gene matches. The CDR3 has 15 residues. This chain's CDR3 is CASSPRTSGFNEQFF. DNA of the CDR3: TGTGCCAGCAGCCCCCGGACTAGCGGGTTCAATGAGCAGTTCTTC.

As concerns this clonotype: A much larger clone differs by one base, so this may be a read error. The chain couples TRBV7-3 to TRBJ1-1; 8 bases match TRBD1. The CDR3 is made up of 13 amino acids. V lost 7 bases, J lost 1 base, and 2 bases stayed unmatched. CDR1 and CDR2 (germline): SGHTA, FQGTGA. Written as DNA, the CDR3 is TGTGCCAGCATCGACAGGGGGAACACTGAAGCTTTCTTT. It codes for CASIDRGNTEAFF.

The table lists this clonotype with many counts. V usage is TRBV7-8 and J usage is TRBJ2-7; 8 nucleotides match TRBD1. With 1 base clipped from V and 2 bases from J, the junction kept 4 bases outside the gene matches. This CDR3 spans 15 amino acids. Per germline, CDR1 SGHVS and CDR2 FQNEAQ. The CDR3 loop reads CASSLEGTGPYEQYF. The CDR3 DNA reads TGTGCCAGCAGCTTAGAGGGGACAGGTCCCTACGAGCAGTACTTC.

This clonotype was seen only once. The CDR3, as DNA: TGTGCCAGCGGGCGGCGGGGCCACGAGCAGTACTTC. Translating it yields CASGRRGHEQYF. The chain employs TRBV12-3 or TRBV12-4 and TRBJ2-7; a possible D gene is TRBD2 (6 bases). The V end was cut by 8 bases, the J end by 5 bases, with 13 bases between. The CDR3 contains 12 residues.

In its sample, this clonotype was seen a few times. This rearrangement joins TRBV10-3 to TRBJ2-3, with unresolved D. V lost 0 bases, J lost 0 bases, and 13 bases lay in between. Germline values: CDR1 ENHRY, CDR2 SYGVKD. The CDR3 covers 17 residues. The CDR3 nucleotides are TGTGCCATCAGTGAGTCCATGGGTACCGGTAGCACAGATACGCAGTATTTT. Translation: CAISESMGTGSTDTQYF.

This clonotype came up many times. The V call is TRBV7-3, the J call TRBJ2-1; the match to TRBD2 covers 9 bases. Germline assignment: CDR1 SGHTA and CDR2 FQGTGA. Trimming cost V 4 bases and J 4 bases; bases outside gene matches: 11. CDR3 length: 17 residues. Here the CDR3 DNA reads TGTGCCAGCAGCTCTACTTACTTAGCGGGAGCGTACAATGAGCAGTTCTTC. This translates into CASSSTYLAGAYNEQFF.

The sample holds a few counts of this clonotype. This chain uses TRBV7-9 with TRBJ1-3; D not resolved. CDR1 and CDR2 from the germline V gene are SEHNR and FQNEAQ (reference sequence). V was clipped by 10 bases and J by 0 bases, with 13 bases between them. CDR3 size: 14 residues. CDR3 in amino acids: CATDGSTSGNTIYF. CDR3 coding DNA: TGTGCCACGGATGGGTCCACCTCTGGAAACACCATATATTTT.

Of note for this clonotype: A junction end diverges from the germline sequence, so it may reflect a read error. The chain carries TRBV10-1 and TRBJ2-7, with 10 bases aligning to TRBD2. CDR3 size: 21 residues. Germline assignment: CDR1 WNHNN and CDR2 SYGVQD (reference sequence). The CDR3 DNA reads as TGCGCCAGCATTGAGTCGAGTGGGCTAGCGGGGGACTATCCGGGGGCCGACGAGCAGTACTTC. Its translation: CASIESSGLAGDYPGADEQYF.

The genes are TRBV25-1 and TRBJ2-5, with 9 bases that match TRBD2. The germline gives CDR1 MGHDK, CDR2 SYGVNS. CDR3 length: 16 amino acids. V was clipped by 2 bases and J by 4 bases; unmatched bases: 8. As DNA, the CDR3 is TGTGCCAGCAGTGAAATCTTGCGGGGGGGCAGAGAGACCCAGTACTTC. This translates into CASSEILRGGRETQYF. The variable domain in full, with the rest retrieved from reference TRBV25-1 and TRBJ2-5, is EADIYQTPRYLVIGTGKKITLECSQTMGHDKMYWYQQDPGMELHLIHYSYGVNSTEKGDLSSESTVSRIRTEHFPLTLESARPSHTSQYLCASSEILRGGRETQYFGPGTRLLVL.

This clonotype has just a few counts. The V and J genes are TRBV7-9 and TRBJ1-5, with D uncertain. Trimming stripped 3 bases from V and 3 bases from J, with 3 bases between. Germline-derived CDR1 and CDR2 are SEHNR and FQNEAQ (reference sequence). The CDR3 has 12 amino acids. The CDR3 here is CASSFANQPQHF. CDR3 in DNA: TGTGCCAGCAGCTTCGCCAATCAGCCCCAGCATTTT.

This clonotype came up a few times. The chain recombines TRBV12-3 or TRBV12-4 with TRBJ1-1, with 10 nucleotides matching TRBD1. The trim removed 5 bases at V and 3 bases at J, leaving 12 bases unmatched. The CDR3 length is 17 residues. CDR3 sequence (DNA): TGTGCCAGCAGTCCCCACCCATCCGGGACAGGGGACACTGAAGCTTTCTTT. Its protein is CASSPHPSGTGDTEAFF.

Points on this clonotype: The junction departs from germline at one end; a sequencing error may be responsible. The genes are TRBV3-1 and TRBJ2-5; D is ambiguous. Germline V gives CDR1 LGHDT, CDR2 YNNKEL (reference sequence). This CDR3 contains 10 residues. The CDR3 here is CASSQEGLDF. The CDR3 bases are TGTGCCAGCAGCCAAGAAGGGCTAGACTTC.

Only one count was recorded for this clonotype. The chain links TRBV28 to TRBJ2-1, with 8 bases aligning to TRBD2. This CDR3 contains 11 residues. Germline V CDR1 and CDR2: MDHEN, SYDVKM. V lost 6 bases and J lost 10; bases outside the gene matches: 2. CDR3 bases: TGTGCCAGCAGCAGGACTAGCGAGCAGTTCTTC. Its protein product is CASSRTSEQFF.

This clonotype was seen a handful of times. This chain joins TRBV12-3 or TRBV12-4 and TRBJ2-7; D not resolved. The CDR3 sequence is 14 residues long. V lost 4 bases and J 5 bases, leaving 15 bases between the germline ends. As DNA, the CDR3 is TGTGCCAGCAGTTCTAGGGCTGTCTTTAACGAGCAGTACTTC. Amino acid sequence: CASSSRAVFNEQYF.

The chain uses TRBV29-1 and TRBJ2-1; D may be TRBD1 (6 bases). Germline V CDR1 and CDR2: SQVTM, ANQGSEA. V lost 4 bases and J 6 bases, leaving 7 bases between the germline ends. CDR3 size: 11 residues. The CDR3 region is CSVGGGNEQFF. DNA of the CDR3: TGCAGCGTTGGAGGGGGCAATGAGCAGTTCTTC.

A note on this clonotype: Being one base from a much bigger clone, this may be a read error. The genes are TRBV7-8 and TRBJ2-1; tentatively, D is TRBD2 (6 bases). V lost 3 bases and J lost 12, with 15 bases in between. The CDR3 is made up of 13 amino acids. CDR1 is SGHVS and CDR2 is FQNEAQ in the germline V gene. CDR3 nucleotide sequence: TGTGCCAGCAGCTTTGGGGGGAGTAGTGCGCAGTTCTTC. Its protein is CASSFGGSSAQFF.

V gene TRBV7-9 combines with J gene TRBJ1-6, with D maybe TRBD1 (6 bases). The CDR3 length is 13 residues. Germline lookup yields CDR1 SEHNR and CDR2 FQNEAQ (reference sequence). The V end lost 5 bases, the J end lost 10 bases, and 12 bases lay between the germline ends. The CDR3 spells CASSRGGVSPLHF. The CDR3 DNA is TGTGCCAGCAGCAGGGGGGGGGTCTCACCCCTCCACTTT. The complete variable domain, with remaining parts taken from reference TRBV7-9 and TRBJ1-6, reads DTGVSQNPRHKITKRGQNVTFRCDPISEHNRLYWYRQTLGQGPEFLTYFQNEAQLEKSRLLSDRFSAERPKGSFSTLEIQRTEQGDSAMYLCASSRGGVSPLHFGNGTRLTVT.

The chain recombines TRBV27 with TRBJ1-1; 9 nucleotides agree with TRBD1. The junction had 6 bases not matched to a gene; V was cut back by 5 bases and J by 5 bases. Germline values: CDR1 MNHEY, CDR2 SMNVEV (reference sequence). This CDR3 is 14 amino acids long. CDR3 in amino acids: CASSTQGARTEAFF. The CDR3 DNA sequence: TGTGCCAGCAGTACACAGGGGGCACGGACTGAAGCTTTCTTT.

Only a few counts were recorded for this clonotype. This rearrangement joins TRBV7-9 to TRBJ2-5; perhaps D is TRBD1 or TRBD2 (5 bases each). There are 13 residues in the CDR3. The V and J ends lost 10 bases and 5 bases respectively, with 17 bases between them. Germline lookup yields CDR1 SEHNR and CDR2 FQNEAQ (reference sequence). The CDR3 DNA reads as TGTGCCACCAGATTGGGGGAGAGGGAGACCCAGTACTTC. It translates to CATRLGERETQYF.

The V and J genes are TRBV4-1 and TRBJ1-4; the D is unclear. The V end was cut by 2 bases, the J end by 1 base, with 14 bases between. The CDR3 contains 17 residues. The germline gives CDR1 MGHRA, CDR2 YSYEKL. The CDR3 region is CASSQRVHGLTNEKLFF. The CDR3 DNA sequence: TGCGCCAGCAGCCAAAGGGTTCACGGGCTAACTAATGAAAAACTGTTTTTT.

This clonotype has only a few counts. The V call is TRBV25-1, the J call TRBJ1-5, with 7 bases that match TRBD1. The CDR3 runs to 15 residues. Germline CDR1 and CDR2: MGHDK and SYGVNS. The trim removed 5 bases at V and 6 bases at J, leaving 10 bases unmatched. CDR3 nucleotides: TGTGCCAGCAGTTCCCGACAGGGACTAGGTCAGCCCCAGCATTTT. Its protein is CASSSRQGLGQPQHF.

This clonotype was detected only a few times. The chain couples TRBV7-6 to TRBJ1-2; TRBD1 matches at 7 bases. With 1 base clipped from V and 0 bases from J, the junction kept 5 bases outside the gene matches. Germline V gives CDR1 SGHVS, CDR2 FNYEAQ. CDR3 size: 16 residues. In DNA, the CDR3 is TGTGCCAGCAGCTTAGGAGGGGGCGCGACTAACTATGGCTACACCTTC. It translates to CASSLGGGATNYGYTF.

The rearrangement joins TRBV11-3 to TRBJ2-1; 9 bases match TRBD2. Germline-derived CDR1 and CDR2 are SGHNT and YENEEA. CDR3 length equals 17 residues. Unmatched junction bases numbered 5, after V lost 0 bases and J lost 2 bases. The CDR3 sequence: CASSLEVSGRPYNEQFF. CDR3 sequence (DNA): TGTGCCAGCAGCTTAGAGGTTAGCGGGAGACCCTACAATGAGCAGTTCTTC. The full variable domain, its missing parts supplied by reference TRBV11-3 and TRBJ2-1, is EAGVVQSPRYKIIEKKQPVAFWCNPISGHNTLYWYLQNLGQGPELLIRYENEEAVDDSQLPKDRFSAERLKGVDSTLKIQPAELGDSAVYLCASSLEVSGRPYNEQFFGPGTRLTVL.

This clonotype ranks as medium-sized. The rearrangement uses TRBV7-8 and TRBJ2-7; 11 bases are a match to TRBD2. Germline V gene lookup returns CDR1 SGHVS and CDR2 FQNEAQ. This CDR3 has 22 residues. J gave up 7 bases and V 0 bases, and 26 bases lay outside the gene matches. As DNA, the CDR3 is TGTGCCAGCAGCTTAGCGGGACTAGCGGCATTTGTAACCTACGGCGTCCGCAAGGAGCAGTACTTC. It translates to CASSLAGLAAFVTYGVRKEQYF.

This clonotype has more than one count but fewer than ten. V usage is TRBV7-6 and J usage is TRBJ2-5, with a possible D match to TRBD1 (5 bases). V was cut by 4 bases and J by 6 bases, with 15 bases left in between. CDR3 length equals 14 residues. Germline CDR1 is SGHVS and CDR2 is FNYEAQ. The CDR3 region is CASSSIRVDKTQYF. The CDR3 DNA follows: TGTGCCAGCAGCTCGATCAGGGTTGATAAGACCCAGTACTTC.

This clonotype appeared a few times. This chain links TRBV7-6 with TRBJ1-2; perhaps TRBD1 as D (6 bases). The V gene lost 1 base and the J gene lost 2 bases, with 8 bases spanning the gap. CDR3 size: 14 residues. CDR1 and CDR2 from the germline V gene are SGHVS and FNYEAQ. DNA for the CDR3: TGTGCCAGCAGCTTAGAGGGACAAAACTATGGCTACACCTTC. Protein sequence: CASSLEGQNYGYTF.

The chain has TRBV29-1 and TRBJ2-2; 7 bases map to TRBD2. Germline values: CDR1 SQVTM, CDR2 ANQGSEA. The length of the CDR3 is 14 residues. J was trimmed by 4 bases and V by 3 bases; bases with no gene match: 5. In nucleotides, the CDR3 is TGCAGCGTTGAGGCGGGAGCGGGCACCGGGGAGCTGTTTTTT. Translation gives CSVEAGAGTGELFF.

The V gene is TRBV27, the J gene TRBJ1-1; D is uncertain. The V gene's germline CDR1 is MNHEY and CDR2 SMNVEV (reference sequence). This CDR3 has 15 residues. With 6 bases removed from V and 4 bases from J, the gap between germline ends came to 18 bases. CDR3 sequence (DNA): TGTGCCAGCAGACAGAACCCATGGACCACCACTGAAGCTTTCTTT. Translation: CASRQNPWTTTEAFF.

V is TRBV6-6 and J is TRBJ2-6; D gene unclear. CDR1 and CDR2 (germline): MNHNY, SVGAGI (reference sequence). Trimming took off 11 bases at V and 17 bases at J, with 19 bases between the two ends. This CDR3 contains 11 residues. The CDR3 region has the DNA TGTGCCGGCCTTACGGCCAACTTCATGACTTTC. Translated, it gives CAGLTANFMTF.

V and J are TRBV9 and TRBJ1-6; a weak D match, TRBD1 (6 bases). Trimming removed 3 bases at V and 8 bases at J, with 12 bases between. The CDR3 has 14 residues. Germline V lookup: CDR1 SGDLS, CDR2 YYNGEE. The CDR3 coding sequence is TGTGCCAGCAGCGAGGGGGGATCATATTCACCCCTCCACTTT. It translates to CASSEGGSYSPLHF. The whole variable domain, remainder taken from reference TRBV9 and TRBJ1-6, is DSGVTQTPKHLITATGQRVTLRCSPRSGDLSVYWYQQSLDQGLQFLIQYYNGEERAKGNILERFSAQQFPDLHSELNLSSLELGDSALYFCASSEGGSYSPLHFGNGTRLTVT.

This chain connects TRBV7-6 to TRBJ2-1, with TRBD1 matching 9 bases. The V segment lost 2 bases and the J segment 7 bases; nucleotides outside the gene matches: 15. Germline V gene data show CDR1 as SGHVS and CDR2 as FNYEAQ. The CDR3 totals 18 residues. CDR3 protein: CASSLLPTGTGKRNEQFF. CDR3 sequence (DNA): TGTGCCAGCAGCTTACTCCCTACCGGGACAGGGAAGAGGAATGAGCAGTTCTTC.